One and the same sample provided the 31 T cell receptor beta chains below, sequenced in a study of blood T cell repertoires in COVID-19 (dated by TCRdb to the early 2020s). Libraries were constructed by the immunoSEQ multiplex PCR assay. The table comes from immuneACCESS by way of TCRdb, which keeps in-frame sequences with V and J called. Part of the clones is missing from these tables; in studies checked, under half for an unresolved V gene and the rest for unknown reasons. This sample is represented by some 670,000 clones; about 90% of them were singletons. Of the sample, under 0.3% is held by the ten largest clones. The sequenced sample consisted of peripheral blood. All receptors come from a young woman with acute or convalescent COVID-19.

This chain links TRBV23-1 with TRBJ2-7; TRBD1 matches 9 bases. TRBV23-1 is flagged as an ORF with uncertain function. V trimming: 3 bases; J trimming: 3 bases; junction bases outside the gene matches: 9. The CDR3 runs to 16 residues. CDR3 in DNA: TGCGCCAGCAGTCACCACAACAGGGGGCGAAGCTACGAGCAGTACTTC. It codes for CASSHHNRGRSYEQYF.

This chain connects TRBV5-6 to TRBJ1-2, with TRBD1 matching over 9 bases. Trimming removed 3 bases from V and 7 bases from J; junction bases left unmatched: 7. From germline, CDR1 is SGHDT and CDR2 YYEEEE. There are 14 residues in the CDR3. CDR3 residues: CASSSTGGFFGYTF. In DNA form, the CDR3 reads TGTGCCAGCAGCTCAACAGGGGGCTTTTTTGGCTACACCTTC. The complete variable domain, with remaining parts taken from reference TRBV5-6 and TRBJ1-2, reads DAGVTQSPTHLIKTRGQQVTLRCSPKSGHDTVSWYQQALGQGPQFIFQYYEEEERQRGNFPDRFSGHQFPNYSSELNVNALLLGDSALYLCASSSTGGFFGYTFGSGTRLTVV.

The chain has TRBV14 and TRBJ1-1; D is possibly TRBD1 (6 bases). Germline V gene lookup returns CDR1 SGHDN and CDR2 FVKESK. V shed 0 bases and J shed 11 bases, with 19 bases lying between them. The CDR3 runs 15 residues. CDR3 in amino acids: CASSQDRLQGREAFF. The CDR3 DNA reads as TGTGCCAGCAGCCAAGATCGTCTCCAGGGGCGTGAGGCTTTCTTT.

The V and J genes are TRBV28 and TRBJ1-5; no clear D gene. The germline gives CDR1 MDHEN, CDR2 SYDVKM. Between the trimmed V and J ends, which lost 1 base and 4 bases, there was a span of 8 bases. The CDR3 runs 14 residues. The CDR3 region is CASSLLTKNQPQHF. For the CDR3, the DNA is TGTGCCAGCAGTTTATTGACAAAGAATCAGCCCCAGCATTTT.

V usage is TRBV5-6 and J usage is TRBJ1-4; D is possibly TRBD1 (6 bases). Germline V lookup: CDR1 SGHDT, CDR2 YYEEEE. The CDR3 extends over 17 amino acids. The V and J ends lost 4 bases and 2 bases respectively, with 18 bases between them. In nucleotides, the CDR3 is TGTGCCAGCAGCGCCGCGGGGGCAGGGTTCACTAATGAAAAACTGTTTTTT. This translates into CASSAAGAGFTNEKLFF.

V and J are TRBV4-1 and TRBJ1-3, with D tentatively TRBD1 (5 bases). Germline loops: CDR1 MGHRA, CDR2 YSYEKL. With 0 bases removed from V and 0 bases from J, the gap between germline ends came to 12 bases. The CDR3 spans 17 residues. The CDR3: CASSQDWVRVSGNTIYF. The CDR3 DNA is TGCGCCAGCAGCCAAGATTGGGTCAGGGTCTCTGGAAACACCATATATTTT.

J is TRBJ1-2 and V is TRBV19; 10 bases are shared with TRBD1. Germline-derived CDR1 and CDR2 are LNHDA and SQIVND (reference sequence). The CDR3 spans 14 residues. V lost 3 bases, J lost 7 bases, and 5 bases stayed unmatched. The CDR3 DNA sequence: TGTGCCAGTAGTATGGGACAGGGGTATGCTGGCTACACCTTC. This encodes CASSMGQGYAGYTF.

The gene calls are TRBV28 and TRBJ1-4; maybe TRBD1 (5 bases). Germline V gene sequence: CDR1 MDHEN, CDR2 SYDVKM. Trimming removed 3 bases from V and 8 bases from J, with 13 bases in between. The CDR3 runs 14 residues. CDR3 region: CASSFTRRGEKLFF. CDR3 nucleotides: TGTGCCAGCAGTTTTACCCGTCGGGGGGAAAAACTGTTTTTT.

CDR3 DNA: TGTGCCAGCAGTTTACGACAGGCCTACGAGCAGTACTTC. Protein product: CASSLRQAYEQYF. The chain links TRBV28 to TRBJ2-7; D may be TRBD1 (6 bases). V was cut by 2 bases and J by 2 bases, with 7 bases left in between. Germline CDR1 reads MDHEN; CDR2 reads SYDVKM. CDR3 size: 13 residues.

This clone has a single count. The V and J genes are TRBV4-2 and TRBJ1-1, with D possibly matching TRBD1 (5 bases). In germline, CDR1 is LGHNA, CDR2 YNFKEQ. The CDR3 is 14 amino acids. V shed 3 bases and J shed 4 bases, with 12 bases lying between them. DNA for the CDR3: TGTGCCAGCAGCCAGGGAGGGGAAGTCACTGAAGCTTTCTTT. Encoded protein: CASSQGGEVTEAFF.

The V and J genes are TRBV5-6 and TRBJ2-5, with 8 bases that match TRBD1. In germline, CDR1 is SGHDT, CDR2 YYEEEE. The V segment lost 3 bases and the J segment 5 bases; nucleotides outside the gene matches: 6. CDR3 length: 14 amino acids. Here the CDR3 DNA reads TGTGCCAGCAGCTGGCAGGGGGCCGGTGAGACCCAGTACTTC. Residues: CASSWQGAGETQYF. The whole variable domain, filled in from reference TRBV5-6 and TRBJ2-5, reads DAGVTQSPTHLIKTRGQQVTLRCSPKSGHDTVSWYQQALGQGPQFIFQYYEEEERQRGNFPDRFSGHQFPNYSSELNVNALLLGDSALYLCASSWQGAGETQYFGPGTRLLVL.

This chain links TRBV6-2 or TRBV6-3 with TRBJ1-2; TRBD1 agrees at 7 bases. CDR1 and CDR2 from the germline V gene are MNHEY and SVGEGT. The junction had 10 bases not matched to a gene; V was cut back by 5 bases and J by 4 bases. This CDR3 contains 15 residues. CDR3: CASSVKTGDSYGYTF. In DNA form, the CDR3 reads TGTGCCAGCAGTGTTAAAACAGGGGATAGCTATGGCTACACCTTC.

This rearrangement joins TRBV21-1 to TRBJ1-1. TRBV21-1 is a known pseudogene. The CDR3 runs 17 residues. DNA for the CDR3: TGTGCCAGCAACCCCGGGCTCCCGGGAAATCCGAACACTGAAGCTTTCTTT. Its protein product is CASNPGLPGNPNTEAFF.

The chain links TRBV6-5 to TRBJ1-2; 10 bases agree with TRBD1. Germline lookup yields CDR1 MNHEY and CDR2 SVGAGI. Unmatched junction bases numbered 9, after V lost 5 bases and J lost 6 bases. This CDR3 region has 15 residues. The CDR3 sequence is CASSPYQDRGHGYTF. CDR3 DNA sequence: TGTGCCAGCAGTCCCTACCAAGACAGGGGGCATGGCTACACCTTC.

CDR3 DNA sequence: TGTGCCAGCAGCCCGACCACTCCGGACAGGAGAAGTGCACCCCTCCACTTT. Translating it yields CASSPTTPDRRSAPLHF. The gene calls are TRBV27 and TRBJ1-6; 7 bases line up with TRBD1. Germline assignment: CDR1 MNHEY and CDR2 SMNVEV (reference sequence). V gave up 6 bases and J gave up 11 bases; unmatched junction bases: 19. This CDR3 spans 17 amino acids.

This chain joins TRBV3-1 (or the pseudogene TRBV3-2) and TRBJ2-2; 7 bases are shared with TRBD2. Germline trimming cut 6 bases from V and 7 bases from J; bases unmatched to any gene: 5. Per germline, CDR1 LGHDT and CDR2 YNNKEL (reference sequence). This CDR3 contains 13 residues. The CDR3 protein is CASSFREGGELFF. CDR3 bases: TGTGCCAGCAGTTTCAGGGAGGGCGGGGAGCTGTTTTTT.

CDR3: CASSVEGDSGASTDTQYF. The CDR3 nucleotides read TGTGCCAGCAGCGTAGAAGGGGATAGCGGAGCTAGCACAGATACGCAGTATTTT. This chain joins TRBV9 and TRBJ2-3, with a tentative D call TRBD2 (6 bases). Germline assignment: CDR1 SGDLS and CDR2 YYNGEE. CDR3 length equals 18 residues. Trimming took 0 bases from V and 0 from J, leaving 17 bases between them.

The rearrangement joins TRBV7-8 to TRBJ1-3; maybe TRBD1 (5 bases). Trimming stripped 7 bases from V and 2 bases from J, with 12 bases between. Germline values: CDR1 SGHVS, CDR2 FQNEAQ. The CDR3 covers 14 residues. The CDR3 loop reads CASKTSGAGNTIYF. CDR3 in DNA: TGTGCCAGCAAGACCTCGGGGGCTGGAAACACCATATATTTT.

In nucleotides, the CDR3 is TGTGCCAGCAGCTTAACGGGACCCGGGACTAGCATCTCCAATGAGCAGTTCTTC. Protein sequence: CASSLTGPGTSISNEQFF. The rearrangement joins TRBV7-3 to TRBJ2-1; 9 nucleotides match TRBD2. Germline V CDR1 and CDR2: SGHTA, FQGTGA. Trimming cost V 0 bases and J 6 bases; bases outside gene matches: 12. The length of the CDR3 is 18 residues. Supplemented by reference TRBV7-3 and TRBJ2-1, the full variable domain reads GAGVSQTPSNKVTEKGKYVELRCDPISGHTALYWYRQSLGQGPEFLIYFQGTGAADDSGLPNDRFFAVRPEGSVSTLKIQRTERGDSAVYLCASSLTGPGTSISNEQFFGPGTRLTVL.

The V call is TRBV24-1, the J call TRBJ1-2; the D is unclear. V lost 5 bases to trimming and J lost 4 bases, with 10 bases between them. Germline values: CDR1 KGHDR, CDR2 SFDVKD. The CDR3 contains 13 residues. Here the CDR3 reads CATSAGSGYGYTF. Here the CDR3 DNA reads TGTGCCACCAGTGCCGGATCAGGCTATGGCTACACCTTC.

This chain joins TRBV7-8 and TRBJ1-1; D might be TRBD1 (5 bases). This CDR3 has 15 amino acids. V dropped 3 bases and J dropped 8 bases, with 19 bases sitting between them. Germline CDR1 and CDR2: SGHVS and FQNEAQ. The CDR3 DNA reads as TGTGCCAGCAGCTTGCGGGCTGGATGGGGGGACGAAGCTTTCTTT. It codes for CASSLRAGWGDEAFF.

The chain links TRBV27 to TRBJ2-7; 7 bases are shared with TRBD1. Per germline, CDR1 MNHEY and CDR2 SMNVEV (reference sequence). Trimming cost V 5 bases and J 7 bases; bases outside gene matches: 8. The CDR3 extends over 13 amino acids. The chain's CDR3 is CASSPGQALEQYF. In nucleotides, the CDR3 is TGTGCCAGCAGTCCTGGACAGGCCTTGGAGCAGTACTTC.

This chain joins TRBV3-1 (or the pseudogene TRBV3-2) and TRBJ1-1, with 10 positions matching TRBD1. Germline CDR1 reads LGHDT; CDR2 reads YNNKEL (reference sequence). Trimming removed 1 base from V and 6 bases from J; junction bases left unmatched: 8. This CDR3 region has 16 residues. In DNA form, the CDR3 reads TGTGCCAGCAGCCAAGTGTTGGGACAGGGGCGGGCTGAAGCTTTCTTT. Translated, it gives CASSQVLGQGRAEAFF.

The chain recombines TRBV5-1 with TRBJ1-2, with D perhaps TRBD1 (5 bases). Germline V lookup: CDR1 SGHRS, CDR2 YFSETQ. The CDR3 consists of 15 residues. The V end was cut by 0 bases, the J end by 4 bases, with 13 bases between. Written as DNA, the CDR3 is TGCGCCAGCAGCTTGGCGGGGGTGGAGGGCTATGGCTACACCTTC. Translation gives CASSLAGVEGYGYTF. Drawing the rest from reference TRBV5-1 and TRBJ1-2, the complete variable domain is KAGVTQTPRYLIKTRGQQVTLSCSPISGHRSVSWYQQTPGQGLQFLFEYFSETQRNKGNFPGRFSGRQFSNSRSEMNVSTLELGDSALYLCASSLAGVEGYGYTFGSGTRLTVV.

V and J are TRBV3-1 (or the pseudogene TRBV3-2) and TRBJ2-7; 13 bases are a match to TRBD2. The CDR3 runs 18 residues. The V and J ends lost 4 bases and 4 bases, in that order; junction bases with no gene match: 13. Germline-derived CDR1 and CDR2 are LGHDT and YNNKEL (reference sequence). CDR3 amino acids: CASSPRLAGGSRIYEQYF. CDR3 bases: TGTGCCAGCAGCCCGAGACTAGCGGGGGGTTCAAGAATATACGAGCAGTACTTC.

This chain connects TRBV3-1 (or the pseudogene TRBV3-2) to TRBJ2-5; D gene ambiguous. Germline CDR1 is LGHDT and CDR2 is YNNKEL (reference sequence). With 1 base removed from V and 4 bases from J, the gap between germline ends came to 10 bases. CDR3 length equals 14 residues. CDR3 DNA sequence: TGTGCCAGCAGCCAAGTGGCCGGCGGAGAGACCCAGTACTTC. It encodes CASSQVAGGETQYF.

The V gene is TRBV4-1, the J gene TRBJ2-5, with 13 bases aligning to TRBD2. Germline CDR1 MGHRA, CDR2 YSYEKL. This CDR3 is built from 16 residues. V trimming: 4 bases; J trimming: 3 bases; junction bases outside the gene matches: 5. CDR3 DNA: TGCGCCAGCAGCCGCCCGGGACTAGCGGGGAAAGAGACCCAGTACTTC. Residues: CASSRPGLAGKETQYF.

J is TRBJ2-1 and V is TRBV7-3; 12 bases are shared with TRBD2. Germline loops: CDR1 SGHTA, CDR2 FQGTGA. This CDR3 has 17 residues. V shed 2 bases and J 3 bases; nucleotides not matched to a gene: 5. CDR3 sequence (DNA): TGTGCCAGCAGCTTATGGGCTAGCGGGGGGGACTACAATGAGCAGTTCTTC. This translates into CASSLWASGGDYNEQFF.

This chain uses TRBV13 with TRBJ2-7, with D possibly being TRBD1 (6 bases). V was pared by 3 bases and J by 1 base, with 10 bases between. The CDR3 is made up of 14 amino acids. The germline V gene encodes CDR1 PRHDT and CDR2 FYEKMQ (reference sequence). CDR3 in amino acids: CASSLFRGSYEQYF. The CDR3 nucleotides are TGTGCCAGCAGCTTGTTCAGGGGATCCTACGAGCAGTACTTC.

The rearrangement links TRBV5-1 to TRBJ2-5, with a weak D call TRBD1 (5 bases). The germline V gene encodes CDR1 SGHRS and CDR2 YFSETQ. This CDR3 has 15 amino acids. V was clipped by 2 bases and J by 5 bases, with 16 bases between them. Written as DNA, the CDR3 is TGCGCCAGCAGCTTCGCCTCAGGGTTTGGGGAGACCCAGTACTTC. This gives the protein CASSFASGFGETQYF.

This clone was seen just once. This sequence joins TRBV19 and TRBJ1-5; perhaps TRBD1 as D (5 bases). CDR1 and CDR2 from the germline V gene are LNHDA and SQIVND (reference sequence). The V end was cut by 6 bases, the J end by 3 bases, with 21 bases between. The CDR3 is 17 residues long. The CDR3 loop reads CASSAGDSLPLNQPQHF. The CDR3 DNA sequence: TGTGCCAGTAGCGCCGGGGACTCACTACCTCTCAATCAGCCCCAGCATTTT.